The table lists the clone carrying this T cell receptor beta chain with a few counts. Between the trimmed V and J ends, which lost 0 bases and 3 bases, there was a span of 12 bases. Per the germline V gene, CDR1 is SGHRS and CDR2 is YFSETQ. This CDR3 has 15 residues. Per the study methods: Cell counts per sample came from amplifying reference gene primers. The repertoire was sequenced with immunoSEQ multiplex PCR; TCRdb's copy has only in-frame clones and lacks some. V, J and clone size were drawn from that table, and D and trimming were deduced from the DNA. This table holds approximately 60,000 clones, roughly 84% found once. This record comes from a study of blood T cell repertoires in COVID-19. Study-level information: From T cells, B-cell-depleted T cells, or PBMCs came the material, which was cDNA or gDNA.

The J gene is TRBJ1-1, the V gene TRBV5-1; D call uncertain. This sequence was found in an elderly woman with active or convalescent COVID-19. Sequencing used peripheral blood. The CDR3 loop reads CASSLGRVMDTEAFF. Here the CDR3 DNA reads TGCGCCAGCAGCTTGGGAAGAGTCATGGACACTGAAGCTTTCTTT.